This TCR beta chain was profiled in a study of shared clonotypes between healthy human individuals. The table came from immunoSEQ multiplex PCR; TCRdb's copy has only in-frame clones and leaves some out. The table has approximately 980,000 clones, over 75% seen once. Trimming took off 5 bases at V and 2 bases at J, with 14 bases between the two ends. The CDR3 spans 15 residues. CDR1 SGHTA and CDR2 FQGNSA come from the germline V gene. Sequenced sample: memory CD4+ T cells sorted from blood. Regarding subset: CD45RA-negative fraction. This receptor was identified in a man younger than 30 in good health. J is TRBJ2-3 and V is TRBV7-2; D might be TRBD2 (7 bases). The CDR3 here is CASSGRGANTDTQYF. The CDR3 DNA reads TGTGCCAGCAGCGGCCGGGGGGCGAACACAGATACGCAGTATTTT.